This T cell receptor beta chain was profiled in a study of Graves' ophthalmopathy and Graves' hyperthyroidism. The authors amplified TCR beta CDR3 regions from RNA transcripts. After a first-round RT-PCR with HTBI primers, a second-round multiplex PCR was run. Each CDR3 protein is one row after TCRdb ran MiXCR on the multiplex PCR reads. The sample yields roughly 700,000 distinct CDR3 sequences, roughly 41% seen once. This clonotype came up once. A read error is possible here, since a much larger clone lies one base away. CDR1 SEHNR and CDR2 FQNEAQ come from the germline V gene (reference sequence). The CDR3 has 14 amino acids. V was clipped by 1 base and J by 5 bases, with 12 bases between them.

V gene TRBV7-9 combines with J gene TRBJ2-7; D gene uncertain. The TCR originated in an adult man with Graves' ophthalmopathy. Sequencing used peripheral blood. CDR3 in DNA: TGTGCCAGCAGCTTAGACGGCGGAAGAGACGAGCAGTACTTC. The encoded protein is CASSLDGGRDEQYF.